This T cell receptor beta chain was sequenced in a study of shared clonotypes between healthy human individuals. Study-wide background: Participating donors consisted of two women and a few men aged 18 to 49.

This clone was detected many times. Each subset's genomic DNA was split evenly across several immunoSEQ plates. Data came from immunoSEQ multiplex PCR; TCRdb stores just in-frame clones and leaves some out. The repertoire holds about 450,000 clones, roughly 83% seen once, with 13% in the top ten. Germline V CDR1 and CDR2: MNHNY, SVGAGI (reference sequence). V shed 8 bases and J shed 6 bases, with 15 bases lying between them. The CDR3 covers 13 residues. The study used 83 million or so PBMCs per unsorted sample for genomic DNA. V and J are TRBV6-6 and TRBJ2-3; tentative D call: TRBD1 (5 bases). The specimen sequenced was PBMCs. The receptor comes from a woman aged 40 to 55 in good health. Some clones in this sample may be carry-over from other donors' samples. The CDR3 DNA is TGTGCCAGCCGAGGTAGGGGCCGGGATACGCAGTATTTT. Its translation is CASRGRGRDTQYF.